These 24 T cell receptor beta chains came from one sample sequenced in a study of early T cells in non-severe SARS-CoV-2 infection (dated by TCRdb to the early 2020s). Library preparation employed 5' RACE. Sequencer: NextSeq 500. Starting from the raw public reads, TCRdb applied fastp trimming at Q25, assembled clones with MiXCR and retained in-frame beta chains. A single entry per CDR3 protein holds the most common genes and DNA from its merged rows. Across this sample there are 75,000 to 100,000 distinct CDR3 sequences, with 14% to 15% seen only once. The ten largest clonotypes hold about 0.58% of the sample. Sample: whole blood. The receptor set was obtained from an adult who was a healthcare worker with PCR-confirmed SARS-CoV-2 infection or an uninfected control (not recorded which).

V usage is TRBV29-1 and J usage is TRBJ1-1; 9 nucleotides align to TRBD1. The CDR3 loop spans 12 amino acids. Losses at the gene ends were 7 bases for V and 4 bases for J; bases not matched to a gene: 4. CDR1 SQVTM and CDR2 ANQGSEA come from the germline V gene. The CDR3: CSAWGQGTEAFF. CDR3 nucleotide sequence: TGCAGCGCTTGGGGACAGGGCACTGAAGCTTTCTTT.

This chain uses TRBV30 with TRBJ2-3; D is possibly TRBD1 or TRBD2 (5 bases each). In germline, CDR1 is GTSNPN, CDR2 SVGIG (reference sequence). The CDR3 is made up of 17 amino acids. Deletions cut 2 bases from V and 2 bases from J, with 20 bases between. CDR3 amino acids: CAWSPIRPGPYTDTQYF. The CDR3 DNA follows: TGTGCCTGGAGTCCGATACGTCCGGGACCATACACAGATACGCAGTATTTT. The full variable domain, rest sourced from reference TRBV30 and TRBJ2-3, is SQTIHQWPATLVQPVGSPLSLECTVEGTSNPNLYWYRQAAGRGLQLLFYSVGIGQISSEVPQNLSASRPQDRQFILSSKKLLLSDSGFYLCAWSPIRPGPYTDTQYFGPGTRLTVL.

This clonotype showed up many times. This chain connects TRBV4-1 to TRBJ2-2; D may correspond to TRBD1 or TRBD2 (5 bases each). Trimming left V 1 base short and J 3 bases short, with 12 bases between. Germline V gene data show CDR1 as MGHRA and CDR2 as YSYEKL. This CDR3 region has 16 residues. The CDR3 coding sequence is TGCGCCAGCAGCCAAGTTGCAGGGAGACACACCGGGGAGCTGTTTTTT. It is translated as CASSQVAGRHTGELFF.

The DNA of the CDR3 is TGTGCCAGCAGTTTTCGTGGCTACGAGCAGTACGTC. The encoded protein is CASSFRGYEQYV. The chain combines TRBV28 with TRBJ2-7; D unclear. V was trimmed by 3 bases and J by 3 bases, leaving 6 bases between them. The germline V gene encodes CDR1 MDHEN and CDR2 SYDVKM. The CDR3 contains 12 residues.

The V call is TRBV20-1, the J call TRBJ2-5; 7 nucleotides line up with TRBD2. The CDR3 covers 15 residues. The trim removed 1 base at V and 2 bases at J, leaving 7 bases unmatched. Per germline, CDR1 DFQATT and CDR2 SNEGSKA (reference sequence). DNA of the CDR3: TGCAGTGCTAGAGGCGAGCGGGGCTCGCAAGAGACCCAGTACTTC. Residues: CSARGERGSQETQYF.

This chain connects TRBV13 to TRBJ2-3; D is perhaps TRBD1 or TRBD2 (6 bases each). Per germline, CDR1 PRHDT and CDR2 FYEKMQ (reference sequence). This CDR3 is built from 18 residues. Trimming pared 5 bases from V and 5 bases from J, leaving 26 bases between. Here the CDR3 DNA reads TGTGCCAGCAGCCCCCCGGACAGTTTAGCGGACACCCTAGATACGCAGTATTTT. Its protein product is CASSPPDSLADTLDTQYF.

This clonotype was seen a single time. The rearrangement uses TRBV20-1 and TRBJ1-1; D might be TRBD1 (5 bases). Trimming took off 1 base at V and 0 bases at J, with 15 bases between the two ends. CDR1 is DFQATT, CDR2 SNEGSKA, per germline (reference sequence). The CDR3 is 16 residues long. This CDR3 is CSARGASGTVNTEAFF. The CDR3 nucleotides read TGCAGTGCTAGAGGTGCATCCGGGACGGTGAACACTGAAGCTTTCTTT.

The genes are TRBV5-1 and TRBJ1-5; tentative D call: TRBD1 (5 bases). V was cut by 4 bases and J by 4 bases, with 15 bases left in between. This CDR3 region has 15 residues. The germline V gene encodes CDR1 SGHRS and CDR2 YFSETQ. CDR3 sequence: CASSPQGNPNQPQHF. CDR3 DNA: TGCGCCAGCAGCCCGCAGGGTAATCCGAATCAGCCCCAGCATTTT.

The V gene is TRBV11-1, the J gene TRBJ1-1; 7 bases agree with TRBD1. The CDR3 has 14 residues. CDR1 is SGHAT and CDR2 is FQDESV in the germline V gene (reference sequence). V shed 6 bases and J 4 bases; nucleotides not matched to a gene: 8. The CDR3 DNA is TGTGCCAGCAGTTATAACAGGGGAGGCACTGAAGCTTTCTTT. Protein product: CASSYNRGGTEAFF.

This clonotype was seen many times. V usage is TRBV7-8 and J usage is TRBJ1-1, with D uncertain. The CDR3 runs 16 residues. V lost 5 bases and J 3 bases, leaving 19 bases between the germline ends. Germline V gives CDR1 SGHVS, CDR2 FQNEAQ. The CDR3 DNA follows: TGTGCCAGCAGCCACCATTCCCGGGCCGTAGACACTGAAGCTTTCTTT. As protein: CASSHHSRAVDTEAFF.

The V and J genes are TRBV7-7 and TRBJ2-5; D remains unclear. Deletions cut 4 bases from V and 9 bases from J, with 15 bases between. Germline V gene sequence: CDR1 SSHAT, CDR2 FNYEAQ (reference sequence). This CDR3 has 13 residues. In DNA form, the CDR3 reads TGTGCCAGCAGCTCTTCCCATACTGCACCCCAGTACTTC. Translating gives CASSSSHTAPQYF.

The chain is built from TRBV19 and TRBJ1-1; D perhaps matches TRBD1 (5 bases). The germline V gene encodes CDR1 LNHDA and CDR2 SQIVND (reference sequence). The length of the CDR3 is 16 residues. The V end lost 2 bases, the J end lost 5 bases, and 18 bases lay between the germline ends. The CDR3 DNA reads TGTGCCAGTAGTATACGGTTTTCAGGGCGGGGTACTGAAGCTTTCTTT. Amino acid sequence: CASSIRFSGRGTEAFF.

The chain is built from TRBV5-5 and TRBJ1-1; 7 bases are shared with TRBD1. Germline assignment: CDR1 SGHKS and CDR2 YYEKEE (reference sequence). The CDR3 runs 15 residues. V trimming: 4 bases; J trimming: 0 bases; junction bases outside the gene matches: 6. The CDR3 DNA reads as TGTGCCAGCAGCCCGGAGACAGGGCTGAACACTGAAGCTTTCTTT. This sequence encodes CASSPETGLNTEAFF. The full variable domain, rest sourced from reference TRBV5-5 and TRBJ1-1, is DAGVTQSPTHLIKTRGQQVTLRCSPISGHKSVSWYQQVLGQGPQFIFQYYEKEERGRGNFPDRFSARQFPNYSSELNVNALLLGDSALYLCASSPETGLNTEAFFGQGTRLTVV.

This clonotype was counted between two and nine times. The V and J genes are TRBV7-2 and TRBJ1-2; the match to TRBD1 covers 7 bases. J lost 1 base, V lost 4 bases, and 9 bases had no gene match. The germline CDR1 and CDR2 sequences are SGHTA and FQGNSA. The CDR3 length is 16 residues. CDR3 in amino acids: CASSSRQGPFNYGYTF. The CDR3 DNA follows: TGTGCCAGCAGCTCGCGACAGGGTCCTTTTAACTATGGCTACACCTTC.

The CDR3 DNA follows: TGTGCCAGCAGTTTTAGACTAGCGGGGGTCACCGGGGAGCTGTTTTTT. Translation gives CASSFRLAGVTGELFF. The chain is built from TRBV12-3 or TRBV12-4 and TRBJ2-2, with 12 bases fitting TRBD2. The CDR3 loop spans 16 amino acids. J lost 4 bases, V lost 3 bases, and 3 bases had no gene match.

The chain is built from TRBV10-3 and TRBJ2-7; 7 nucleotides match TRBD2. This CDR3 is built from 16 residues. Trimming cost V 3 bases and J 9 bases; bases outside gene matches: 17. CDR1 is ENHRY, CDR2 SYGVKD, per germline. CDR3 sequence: CAISDTAGLINRGQYV. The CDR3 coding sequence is TGTGCCATCAGTGACACAGCGGGACTCATAAACCGGGGGCAGTACGTC.

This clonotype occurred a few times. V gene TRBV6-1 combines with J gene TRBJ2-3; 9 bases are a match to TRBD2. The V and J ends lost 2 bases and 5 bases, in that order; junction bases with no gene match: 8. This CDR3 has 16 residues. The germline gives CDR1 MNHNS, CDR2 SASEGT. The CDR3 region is CASSERGRERGDTQYF. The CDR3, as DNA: TGTGCCAGCAGTGAACGCGGGAGGGAGCGGGGAGATACGCAGTATTTT.

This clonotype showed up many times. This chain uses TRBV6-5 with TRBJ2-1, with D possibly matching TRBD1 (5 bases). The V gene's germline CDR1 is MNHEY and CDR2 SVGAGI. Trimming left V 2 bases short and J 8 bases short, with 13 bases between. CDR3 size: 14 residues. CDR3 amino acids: CASSYGQGLDEQFF. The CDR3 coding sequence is TGTGCCAGCAGTTACGGCCAGGGTCTTGATGAGCAGTTCTTC.

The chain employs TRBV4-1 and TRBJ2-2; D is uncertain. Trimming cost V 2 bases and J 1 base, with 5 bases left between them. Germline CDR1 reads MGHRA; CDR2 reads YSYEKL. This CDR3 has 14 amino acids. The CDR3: CASSQHKNTGELFF. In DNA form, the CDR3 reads TGCGCCAGCAGCCAACACAAGAACACCGGGGAGCTGTTTTTT.

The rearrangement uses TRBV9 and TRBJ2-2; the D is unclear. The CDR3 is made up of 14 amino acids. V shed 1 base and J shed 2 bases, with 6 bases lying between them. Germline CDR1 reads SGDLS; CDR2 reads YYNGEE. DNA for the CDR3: TGTGCCAGCAGCGTATCCTCAAACACCGGGGAGCTGTTTTTT. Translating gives CASSVSSNTGELFF.

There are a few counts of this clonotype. The CDR3 DNA follows: TGTGCCAGCAGTTTAACGGGGGGCAACAATGAGCAGTTCTTC. Protein product: CASSLTGGNNEQFF. The J gene is TRBJ2-1, the V gene TRBV12-3 or TRBV12-4; maybe TRBD2 (7 bases). V shed 2 bases and J shed 5 bases, with 10 bases lying between them. The CDR3 loop spans 14 amino acids.

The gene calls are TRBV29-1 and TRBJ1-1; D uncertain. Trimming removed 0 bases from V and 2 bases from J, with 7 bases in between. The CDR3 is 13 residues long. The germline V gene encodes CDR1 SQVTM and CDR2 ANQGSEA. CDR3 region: CSVEDYTNTEAFF. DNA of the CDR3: TGCAGCGTTGAAGACTACACCAACACTGAAGCTTTCTTT.

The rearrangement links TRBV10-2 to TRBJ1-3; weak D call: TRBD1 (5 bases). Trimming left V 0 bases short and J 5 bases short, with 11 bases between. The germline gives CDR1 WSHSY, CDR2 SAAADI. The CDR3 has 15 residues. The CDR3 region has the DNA TGCGCCAGCAGTGAGTCAACAGGCGGAAGAAACACCATATATTTT. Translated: CASSESTGGRNTIYF.

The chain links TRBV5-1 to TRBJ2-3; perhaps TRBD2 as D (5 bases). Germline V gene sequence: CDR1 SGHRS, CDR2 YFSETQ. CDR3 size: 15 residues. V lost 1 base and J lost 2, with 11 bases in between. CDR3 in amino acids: CASSLLRDHTDTQYF. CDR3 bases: TGCGCCAGCAGCTTGCTCCGGGATCACACAGATACGCAGTATTTT. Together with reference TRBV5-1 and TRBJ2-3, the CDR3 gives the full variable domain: KAGVTQTPRYLIKTRGQQVTLSCSPISGHRSVSWYQQTPGQGLQFLFEYFSETQRNKGNFPGRFSGRQFSNSRSEMNVSTLELGDSALYLCASSLLRDHTDTQYFGPGTRLTVL.